This T cell receptor (beta chain) derives from a study of cytomegalovirus exposure and HLA in healthy donors. Points from the study as a whole: Common viral pathogens (according to a later analysis) appeared linked to several of the most significant clusters.

For this clone: Its antigen is as yet unknown.

PCR used 60 Vbeta primers and 13 Jbeta primers. The method was immunoSEQ multiplex PCR; TCRdb's version includes in-frame clones alone and lacks a portion of them. Here the sample spans fewer than 150,000 clones, 60% to 80% being singletons. Germline CDR1 is SQVTM and CDR2 is ANQGSEA. V dropped 6 bases and J dropped 3 bases, with 11 bases sitting between them. CDR3 length: 12 amino acids. The sequence derives from a man aged 25-45 years in good health and CMV-seronegative. This chain connects TRBV29-1 to TRBJ2-5, with a weak D call TRBD2 (6 bases). The sample comprised PBMCs. The CDR3 here is CSVCREEETQYF. The CDR3 bases are TGCAGCGTGTGCAGGGAGGAAGAGACCCAGTACTTC.